Shown below are 3 T cell receptor beta chains from a single sample sequenced in a study of low-dose radiotherapy and immunotherapy resistance in tumors. This sample's time point: before trial treatment. Both TCRalpha and TCRbeta chains were reverse transcribed with V-gene-specific primers. With a constant-region primer and a V-primer adapter, TCRs were subjected to roughly 18 PCR cycles of amplification. TCRdb fed the reads into MiXCR, producing one record per CDR3 protein. The table shows tens of thousands of distinct CDR3 sequences, with 18% occurring only once. The specimen was PBMCs, collected before treatment. The receptors originated from a male donor with prostate cancer.

Many counts were recorded for this clonotype. The chain uses TRBV3-1 and TRBJ2-2; D not certain. V lost 4 bases and J lost 2, with 8 bases in between. The CDR3 is 14 residues long. Germline V gene sequence: CDR1 LGHDT, CDR2 YNNKEL (reference sequence). CDR3 in amino acids: CASSLLFNTGELFF. In nucleotides, the CDR3 is TGTGCCAGCAGCCTACTGTTTAACACCGGGGAGCTGTTTTTT.

This clonotype was seen at least ten times. The genes are TRBV2 and TRBJ2-2, with TRBD1 identical over 7 bases. Germline CDR1 reads SNHLY; CDR2 reads FYNNEI. The CDR3 consists of 14 residues. J gave up 1 base and V 7 bases, and 3 bases lay outside the gene matches. Here the CDR3 reads CASIRDRNTGELFF. Here the CDR3 DNA reads TGTGCCAGCATCCGGGACAGGAACACCGGGGAGCTGTTTTTT.

This clonotype came up many times. The chain carries TRBV6-6 and TRBJ2-5; 9 bases fit TRBD1. Germline V gene sequence: CDR1 MNHNY, CDR2 SVGAGI (reference sequence). The CDR3 covers 15 residues. V gave up 5 bases and J gave up 2 bases; unmatched junction bases: 6. CDR3 sequence (DNA): TGTGCCAGCAGTCTGGACAGGGGATTGCAAGAGACCCAGTACTTC. Translating it yields CASSLDRGLQETQYF.